This TCR beta chain is drawn from a study of blood T cell repertoires in COVID-19. About the study: The United States, Italy and Spain provided the acute and convalescent COVID-19 samples.

The data were produced by immunoSEQ multiplex PCR, yet TCRdb's version contains in-frame clones alone and is incomplete. The data hold 130,000 to 150,000 clones, with approximately 87% observed a single time. This CDR3 region has 11 residues. Trimming removed 3 bases at V and 7 bases at J, with 6 bases between. Germline V lookup: CDR1 ENHRY, CDR2 SYGVKD. Adults between roughly 18 and 95 years of age took part from under 30 US areas. The chain carries TRBV10-3 and TRBJ1-2; tentative D call: TRBD1 (5 bases). The origin of this receptor is a woman in her twenties or thirties with acute COVID-19. Sequencing was performed on PBMCs or T cells enriched from blood (not recorded which). As DNA, the CDR3 is TGTGCCATCAGTGACGGGGGTGGCTACACCTTC. It codes for CAISDGGGYTF.